The 5 T cell receptor beta chains reported below all come from one sample, sequenced in a study of blood T cells in healthy people across ages. Using a J-beta primer mix together with a sample-barcoded 5' primer, a second PCR was run for 7 to 11 cycles. One entry per CDR3 protein results from TCRdb running MiXCR on the 5' RACE reads. The table includes about a million distinct CDR3 sequences, around two fifths detected once. Sequences were obtained from blood. The receptor source for this set is a man aged 18 to 29 in good health.

This chain joins TRBV20-1 and TRBJ1-1; possibly TRBD1 for D (5 bases). Germline assignment: CDR1 DFQATT and CDR2 SNEGSKA (reference sequence). V was clipped by 8 bases and J by 4 bases, with 20 bases between them. CDR3 length equals 14 residues. CDR3 residues: CSTPRAKGPTEAFF. The CDR3 DNA reads TGCAGTACACCCCGGGCGAAGGGGCCCACTGAAGCTTTCTTT.

This clonotype was found a few times. V and J are TRBV9 and TRBJ2-1; 16 bases agree with TRBD2. After removal of 4 bases from V and 6 bases from J, the junction contained 7 bases not matched to a gene. Germline CDR1 and CDR2: SGDLS and YYNGEE. There are 17 residues in the CDR3. The CDR3 bases are TGTGCCAGCAGCACGGGACTAGCGGGGGGGACTCGCAATGAGCAGTTCTTC. Protein sequence: CASSTGLAGGTRNEQFF.

This clonotype was seen a handful of times. The V call is TRBV29-1, the J call TRBJ2-5; 11 positions match TRBD1. The J call may be incorrect, as the DNA end agrees better with TRBJ2-7. This CDR3 is built from 13 residues. Per the germline V gene, CDR1 is SQVTM and CDR2 is ANQGSEA. The CDR3 DNA is TGCAGCGTTGAGGGACAGGGGGCCTACGAGCAGTACTTC. Protein sequence: CSVEGQGAYEQYF.

This clonotype was seen more than once but under ten times. CDR3 sequence reads: CASSPEGSYNEQFF. The CDR3 DNA is TGTGCCAGCAGCCCGGAAGGGTCCTACAATGAGCAGTTCTTC. The J gene is TRBJ2-1, the V gene TRBV14; D remains unclear. V lost 4 bases and J 1 base, leaving 8 bases between the germline ends. CDR1 SGHDN and CDR2 FVKESK come from the germline V gene. The CDR3 has 14 amino acids. Filled out from reference TRBV14 and TRBJ2-1, the complete variable domain reads EAGVTQFPSHSVIEKGQTVTLRCDPISGHDNLYWYRRVMGKEIKFLLHFVKESKQDESGMPNNRFLAERTGGTYSTLKVQPAELEDSGVYFCASSPEGSYNEQFFGPGTRLTVL.

This clonotype was counted a few times. J is TRBJ1-5 and V is TRBV19, with D perhaps matching TRBD1 (6 bases). This CDR3 spans 13 amino acids. V was trimmed by 5 bases and J by 4 bases, leaving 9 bases between them. Germline loops: CDR1 LNHDA, CDR2 SQIVND (reference sequence). Here the CDR3 reads CASSRQDNQPQHF. Written as DNA, the CDR3 is TGTGCCAGTAGTCGACAGGATAATCAGCCCCAGCATTTT.